Sequencing of this TCR beta chain was carried out in a study of T cell responses to AZD1222 COVID-19 vaccine. Study-level results: White British ancestry dominated among donors, who included more females, and clonal diversity was possibly underestimated.

Trimming took off 3 bases at V and 4 bases at J, with 3 bases between the two ends. Looked up from germline, CDR1 is SGHTA and CDR2 is FQGTGA. CDR3 size: 12 residues. Libraries were prepared by immunoSEQ multiplex PCR; TCRdb keeps only in-frame clonotypes and omits some of them. Among 110,000 or so clones listed, approximately 90% were seen once. Worth noting for this clone: Antigen specificity is unknown. Other DNA sequences in this specimen translate into the identical CDR3.

Sample: peripheral blood, taken on day 0 of AZD1222 vaccination. The chain couples TRBV7-3 to TRBJ2-2; D not certain. The TCR comes from an adult in good health. CDR3 bases: TGTGCCAGCAGCTTGAGCACCGGGGAGCTGTTTTTT. This sequence encodes CASSLSTGELFF.